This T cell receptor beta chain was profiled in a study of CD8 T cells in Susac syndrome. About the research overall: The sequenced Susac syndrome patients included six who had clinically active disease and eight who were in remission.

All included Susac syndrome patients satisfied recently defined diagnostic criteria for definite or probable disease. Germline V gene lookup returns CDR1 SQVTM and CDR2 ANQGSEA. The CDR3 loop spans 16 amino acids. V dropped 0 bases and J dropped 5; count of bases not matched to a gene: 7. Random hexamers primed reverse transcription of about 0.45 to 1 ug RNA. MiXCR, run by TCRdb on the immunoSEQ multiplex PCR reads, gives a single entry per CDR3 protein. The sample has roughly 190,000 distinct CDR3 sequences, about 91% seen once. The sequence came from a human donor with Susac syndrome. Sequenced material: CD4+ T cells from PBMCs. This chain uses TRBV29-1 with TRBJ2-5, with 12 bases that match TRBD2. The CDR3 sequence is CSVEDRASGRGETQYF. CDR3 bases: TGCAGCGTTGAAGATAGGGCTAGCGGGAGGGGGGAGACCCAGTACTTC. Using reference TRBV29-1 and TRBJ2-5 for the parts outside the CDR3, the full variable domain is SAVISQKPSRDICQRGTSLTIQCQVDSQVTMMFWYRQQPGQSLTLIATANQGSEATYESGFVIDKFPISRPNLTFSTLTVSNMSPEDSSIYLCSVEDRASGRGETQYFGPGTRLLVL.